This is a list of T cell receptor beta chains from one sample in a study of neoadjuvant anti-PD-1 for oral cavity cancer. Produced via immunoSEQ multiplex PCR; TCRdb's table is partial and in-frame only. The sample carries over 10,000 clones, about 65% recorded once. Specimen: PBMCs, collected before nivolumab (anti-PD-1) treatment. Receptors originate from a person aged 40 to 85 with oral cavity squamous cell carcinoma. The CDR3 runs from the conserved cysteine through the conserved F or W. Each record gives: V gene, D gene, clone size, J gene, CDR3 protein, CDR3 DNA. The D gene is left open where the match is weak. Size is stated for part of the rows, as once, few or many counts, or as a class when the clone is expanded.

v_gene: TRBV19; d_gene: .; abundance: few; j_gene: TRBJ1-2; CDR3aa: CATQSAATSYGYTF; CDR3nt: TGTGCCACCCAGTCGGCAGCAACCTCCTATGGCTACACCTTC
v_gene: TRBV6-5; d_gene: TRBD2; abundance: .; j_gene: TRBJ2-3; CDR3aa: CASSYGGVSTDTQYF; CDR3nt: TGTGCCAGCAGTTACGGGGGGGTTAGCACAGATACGCAGTATTTT
v_gene: TRBV29-1; d_gene: .; abundance: .; j_gene: TRBJ1-2; CDR3aa: CSVATGGRVGYGYTF; CDR3nt: TGCAGCGTCGCCACAGGAGGAAGGGTTGGCTATGGCTACACCTTC
v_gene: TRBV4-1; d_gene: .; abundance: .; j_gene: TRBJ2-7; CDR3aa: CASSQKRDYEQYF; CDR3nt: TGCGCCAGCAGCCAAAAACGGGACTACGAGCAGTACTTC
v_gene: TRBV5-6; d_gene: .; abundance: .; j_gene: TRBJ1-6; CDR3aa: CASSLGPGTRNSPLHF; CDR3nt: TGTGCCAGCAGCTTGGGCCCGGGAACGCGAAATTCACCCCTCCACTTT
v_gene: TRBV5-1; d_gene: TRBD1; abundance: .; j_gene: TRBJ1-2; CDR3aa: CASSRSQTGRNGYTF; CDR3nt: TGCGCCAGCAGCCGATCCCAGACAGGGAGGAACGGCTACACCTTC
v_gene: TRBV10-3; d_gene: TRBD2; abundance: .; j_gene: TRBJ2-3; CDR3aa: CAISGGLAEGDTQYF; CDR3nt: TGTGCCATCAGTGGAGGACTAGCCGAGGGAGATACGCAGTATTTT
v_gene: TRBV4-2; d_gene: .; abundance: few; j_gene: TRBJ1-2; CDR3aa: CASKRGGGGYTF; CDR3nt: TGTGCCAGCAAGAGGGGTGGAGGTGGCTACACCTTC
v_gene: TRBV19; d_gene: TRBD1; abundance: .; j_gene: TRBJ1-1; CDR3aa: CASKWTGVTEAFF; CDR3nt: TGTGCCAGTAAATGGACAGGGGTCACTGAAGCTTTCTTT
v_gene: TRBV2; d_gene: TRBD1; abundance: .; j_gene: TRBJ1-5; CDR3aa: CASRADRVGNQPQHF; CDR3nt: TGTGCCAGCAGGGCCGACAGGGTCGGCAATCAGCCCCAGCATTTT
v_gene: TRBV2; d_gene: .; abundance: few; j_gene: TRBJ1-2; CDR3aa: CASSESEGSYGYTF; CDR3nt: TGTGCCAGCAGTGAAAGTGAGGGGAGCTATGGCTACACCTTC
v_gene: TRBV5-1; d_gene: .; abundance: .; j_gene: TRBJ1-2; CDR3aa: CASSLSSPGGGYTF; CDR3nt: TGCGCCAGCAGCTTAAGCTCCCCCGGCGGTGGCTACACCTTC
v_gene: TRBV5-4; d_gene: TRBD1; abundance: .; j_gene: TRBJ1-2; CDR3aa: CASSGGQGLKYGYTF; CDR3nt: TGTGCCAGCAGCGGTGGACAGGGGCTTAAGTATGGCTACACCTTC
v_gene: TRBV4-1; d_gene: .; abundance: .; j_gene: TRBJ1-3; CDR3aa: CGLAQGSGNTIYF; CDR3nt: TGCGGCCTGGCACAGGGCTCTGGAAACACCATATATTTT
v_gene: TRBV4-1; d_gene: .; abundance: .; j_gene: TRBJ2-3; CDR3aa: CASSFSRGSTDTQYF; CDR3nt: TGCGCCAGCAGCTTCTCGAGGGGGAGCACAGATACGCAGTATTTT
v_gene: TRBV4-1; d_gene: .; abundance: .; j_gene: TRBJ2-2; CDR3aa: CASSQDGGGANTGELFF; CDR3nt: TGCGCCAGCAGCCAAGATGGGGGGGGCGCGAACACCGGGGAGCTGTTTTTT
v_gene: TRBV6-1; d_gene: .; abundance: .; j_gene: TRBJ2-3; CDR3aa: CASSALVRGDTDTQYF; CDR3nt: TGTGCCAGCAGTGCGCTCGTTCGAGGCGACACAGATACGCAGTATTTT
v_gene: TRBV28; d_gene: TRBD1; abundance: .; j_gene: TRBJ1-2; CDR3aa: CASSSGGYGYTF; CDR3nt: TGTGCCAGCAGTTCAGGGGGATATGGCTACACCTTC
v_gene: TRBV10-3; d_gene: TRBD1; abundance: once; j_gene: TRBJ1-2; CDR3aa: CAISESTGGYTF; CDR3nt: TGTGCCATCAGTGAGTCGACAGGGGGCTACACCTTC
v_gene: TRBV4-2; d_gene: .; abundance: .; j_gene: TRBJ2-2; CDR3aa: CASSQDLWAVNTGELFF; CDR3nt: TGTGCCAGCAGCCAAGATCTCTGGGCCGTAAACACCGGGGAGCTGTTTTTT
v_gene: TRBV14; d_gene: TRBD2; abundance: .; j_gene: TRBJ2-7; CDR3aa: CASSPLTLAGGLEQYF; CDR3nt: TGTGCCAGCAGCCCCCTGACACTAGCGGGAGGGCTCGAGCAGTACTTC
v_gene: TRBV9; d_gene: TRBD2; abundance: .; j_gene: TRBJ2-5; CDR3aa: CASSPGVAGETQYF; CDR3nt: TGTGCCAGCAGCCCGGGAGTAGCGGGAGAGACCCAGTACTTC
v_gene: TRBV9; d_gene: .; abundance: .; j_gene: TRBJ1-6; CDR3aa: CASSVDGGTNSPLHF; CDR3nt: TGTGCCAGCAGCGTTGATGGCGGAACTAATTCACCCCTCCACTTT
v_gene: TRBV6-5; d_gene: .; abundance: .; j_gene: TRBJ1-6; CDR3aa: CASTRDYGNSPLHF; CDR3nt: TGTGCCAGCACCAGGGACTACGGTAATTCACCCCTCCACTTT
v_gene: TRBV11-2; d_gene: TRBD2; abundance: .; j_gene: TRBJ2-3; CDR3aa: CASTPGGAADTQYF; CDR3nt: TGTGCCAGCACCCCGGGGGGGGCAGCAGATACGCAGTATTTT
v_gene: TRBV28; d_gene: .; abundance: few; j_gene: TRBJ2-7; CDR3aa: CASSLRGLKTDEQYF; CDR3nt: TGTGCCAGCAGTTTAAGAGGGCTAAAAACAGACGAGCAGTACTTC
v_gene: TRBV10-2; d_gene: .; abundance: .; j_gene: TRBJ1-3; CDR3aa: CASSGGLEGNTIYF; CDR3nt: TGCGCCAGCAGTGGAGGACTAGAAGGAAACACCATATATTTT
v_gene: TRBV29-1; d_gene: .; abundance: .; j_gene: TRBJ1-4; CDR3aa: CSVDPGSGEKLFF; CDR3nt: TGCAGCGTTGACCCCGGGTCCGGGGAAAAACTGTTTTTT
v_gene: TRBV19; d_gene: TRBD1; abundance: few; j_gene: TRBJ2-3; CDR3aa: CATRTGSVWGQTDTQYF; CDR3nt: TGTGCCACCCGGACAGGGAGTGTCTGGGGCCAAACAGATACGCAGTATTTT
v_gene: TRBV19; d_gene: TRBD1; abundance: .; j_gene: TRBJ2-6; CDR3aa: CASSRTQGAGANVLTF; CDR3nt: TGTGCCAGTAGTAGAACACAGGGGGCTGGGGCCAACGTCCTGACTTTC
v_gene: TRBV6-1; d_gene: .; abundance: .; j_gene: TRBJ2-7; CDR3aa: CASSERVQGAEQYF; CDR3nt: TGTGCCAGCAGTGAAAGAGTCCAGGGTGCCGAGCAGTACTTC
v_gene: TRBV6-1; d_gene: .; abundance: .; j_gene: TRBJ2-5; CDR3aa: CASSETGGETQYF; CDR3nt: TGTGCCAGCAGTGAAACAGGCGGAGAGACCCAGTACTTC
v_gene: TRBV2; d_gene: .; abundance: few; j_gene: TRBJ1-2; CDR3aa: CASTFESYGYTF; CDR3nt: TGTGCCAGCACCTTCGAGAGCTATGGCTACACCTTC
v_gene: TRBV5-4; d_gene: TRBD1; abundance: few; j_gene: TRBJ2-7; CDR3aa: CASSPRPTGVDEQYF; CDR3nt: TGTGCCAGCAGCCCGAGACCTACAGGGGTCGACGAGCAGTACTTC
v_gene: TRBV4-1; d_gene: TRBD1; abundance: .; j_gene: TRBJ1-1; CDR3aa: CASSQIGTGALRGTEAFF; CDR3nt: TGCGCCAGCAGCCAGATAGGGACAGGGGCCCTGAGGGGCACTGAAGCTTTCTTT
v_gene: TRBV14; d_gene: .; abundance: .; j_gene: TRBJ2-7; CDR3aa: CASSSGRLGEQYF; CDR3nt: TGTGCCAGCTCCAGCGGCAGACTGGGGGAGCAGTACTTC
v_gene: TRBV28; d_gene: .; abundance: once; j_gene: TRBJ2-6; CDR3aa: CASSSGTPSGANVLTF; CDR3nt: TGTGCCAGCAGTTCAGGGACCCCCAGTGGGGCCAACGTCCTGACTTTC
v_gene: TRBV29-1; d_gene: .; abundance: .; j_gene: TRBJ2-7; CDR3aa: CSVGGAPPTYEQYF; CDR3nt: TGCAGCGTTGGGGGGGCGCCCCCGACCTACGAGCAGTACTTC
v_gene: TRBV6-1; d_gene: TRBD1; abundance: .; j_gene: TRBJ1-1; CDR3aa: CASRRDRTNTEAFF; CDR3nt: TGTGCCAGCAGGCGGGACAGAACGAACACTGAAGCTTTCTTT
v_gene: TRBV7-9; d_gene: .; abundance: few; j_gene: TRBJ1-1; CDR3aa: CASSFGASPAFF; CDR3nt: TGTGCCAGCAGCTTTGGGGCGAGTCCAGCTTTCTTT
v_gene: TRBV11-2; d_gene: .; abundance: few; j_gene: TRBJ2-1; CDR3aa: CASSLGKSSSYNEQFF; CDR3nt: TGTGCCAGCAGCTTAGGTAAATCGAGCTCCTACAATGAGCAGTTCTTC
v_gene: TRBV9; d_gene: TRBD2; abundance: once; j_gene: TRBJ2-7; CDR3aa: CASSVGLAGLGYEQYF; CDR3nt: TGTGCCAGCAGCGTCGGACTAGCGGGCTTAGGCTACGAGCAGTACTTC
v_gene: TRBV6-6; d_gene: .; abundance: .; j_gene: TRBJ1-6; CDR3aa: CASLETAPGRSPLHF; CDR3nt: TGTGCCAGCCTCGAGACAGCCCCTGGACGTTCACCCCTCCACTTT
v_gene: TRBV11-2; d_gene: .; abundance: .; j_gene: TRBJ2-7; CDR3aa: CASSLLKRLIYEQYF; CDR3nt: TGTGCCAGCAGCTTACTTAAGAGGTTGATCTACGAGCAGTACTTC
v_gene: TRBV18; d_gene: TRBD1; abundance: .; j_gene: TRBJ2-7; CDR3aa: CASSPSKGDRGNEQSF; CDR3nt: TGTGCCAGCTCACCAAGTAAAGGAGACAGGGGGAACGAGCAGTCCTTC